This T cell receptor (beta chain) comes out of a study of shared clonotypes between healthy human individuals. Study-wide results and caveats: The rarefaction results pointed to incomplete sorted-subset sequencing despite large depth. The study found lower generation probabilities in non-shared clonotypes than in those shared by all four donors.

Naive CD8 cells lacked CD45RO and underwent positive selection for CCR7, leaving out terminally differentiated effector memory CD45RA+ cells. This clone was seen a few times. The target antigen is unknown. Measured with immunoSEQ multiplex PCR; TCRdb has only the in-frame clones, and not every one. The data show roughly 2.1 million clones, approximately 94% seen once. The CDR3 has 16 residues. CDR1 is WNHNN and CDR2 is SYGVQD in the germline V gene (reference sequence). The V and J ends lost 5 bases and 2 bases respectively, with 18 bases between them. Source material: naive CD8+ T cells from PBMCs. The chain combines TRBV10-1 with TRBJ1-1, with D unclear. The clonotype was recovered from a man between 18 and 29 years old in good health. Some clones in this sample may be carry-over from other donors' samples. This chain's CDR3 is CASSLPPAPSNTEAFF. In DNA form, the CDR3 reads TGCGCCAGCAGTCTCCCACCAGCGCCATCAAACACTGAAGCTTTCTTT.